This section outlines one T cell receptor (beta chain) sequence together with its context. What it recognizes is unknown. The treatment was: oral pan-JAK inhibitor, 5-10 mg twice daily. Collection of lesional scalp punch biopsies and peripheral blood was performed in alopecia areata patients. The sample comes from a study of CD8+ T cells in alopecia areata. Study outcomes and limitations: TCRs were shared less clearly across patients than in mice, possibly for HLA-related reasons. Relative to normal scalp, lesional scalp, especially alopecia totalis/universalis, showed higher clonality.

From germline, CDR1 is SGHDT and CDR2 YYEEEE. V dropped 4 bases and J dropped 5 bases, with 13 bases sitting between them. The CDR3 runs to 14 residues. As the sequencing template, cDNA was produced by extracting RNA and reverse transcribing it. TCRdb's table, derived via immunoSEQ multiplex PCR, lists solely in-frame clones and lacks some. The table includes about 120,000 clones, roughly 56% detected once. Source: CD4+ T cells sorted from blood, taken at week 24, from a patient treated with tofacitinib. The chain carries TRBV5-6 and TRBJ2-4, with a weak D call TRBD2 (5 bases). This receptor was taken from a human donor with alopecia areata. CDR3 protein: CASSPSYGENIQYF. The CDR3 nucleotides read TGTGCCAGCAGCCCTAGTTACGGGGAAAACATTCAGTACTTC.